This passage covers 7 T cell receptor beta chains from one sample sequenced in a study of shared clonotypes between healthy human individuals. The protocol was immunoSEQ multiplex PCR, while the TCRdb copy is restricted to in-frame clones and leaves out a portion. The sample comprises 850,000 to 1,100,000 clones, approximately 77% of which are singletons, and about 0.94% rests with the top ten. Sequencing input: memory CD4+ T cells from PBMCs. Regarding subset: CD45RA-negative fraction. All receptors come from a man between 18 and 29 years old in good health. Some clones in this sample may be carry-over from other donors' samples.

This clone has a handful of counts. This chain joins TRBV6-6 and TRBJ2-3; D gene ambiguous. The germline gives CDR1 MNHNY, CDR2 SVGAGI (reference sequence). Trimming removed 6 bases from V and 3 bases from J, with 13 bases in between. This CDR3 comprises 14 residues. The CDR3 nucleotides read TGTGCCAGCAGACTCCGGGCCTCGACAGATACGCAGTATTTT. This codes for CASRLRASTDTQYF.

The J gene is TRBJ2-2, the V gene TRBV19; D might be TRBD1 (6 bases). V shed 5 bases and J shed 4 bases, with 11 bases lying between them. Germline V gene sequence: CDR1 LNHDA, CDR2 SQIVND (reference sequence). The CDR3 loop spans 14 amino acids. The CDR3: CASSVQGPTGELFF. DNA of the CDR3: TGTGCCAGTAGTGTCCAGGGGCCCACCGGGGAGCTGTTTTTT.

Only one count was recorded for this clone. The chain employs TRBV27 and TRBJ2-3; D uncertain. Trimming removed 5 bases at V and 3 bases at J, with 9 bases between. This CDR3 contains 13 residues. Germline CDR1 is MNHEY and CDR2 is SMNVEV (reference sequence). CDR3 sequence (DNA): TGTGCCAGCAGTGTCTTCGGAACAGATACGCAGTATTTT. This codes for CASSVFGTDTQYF.

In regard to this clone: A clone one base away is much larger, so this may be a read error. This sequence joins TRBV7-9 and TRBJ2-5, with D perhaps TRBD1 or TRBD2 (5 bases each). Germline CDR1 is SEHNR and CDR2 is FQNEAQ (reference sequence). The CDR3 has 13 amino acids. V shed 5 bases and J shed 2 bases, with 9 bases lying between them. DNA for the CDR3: TGTGCCAGCAGCCGAGGGGTACAAGAGACCCAGTACTTC. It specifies CASSRGVQETQYF.

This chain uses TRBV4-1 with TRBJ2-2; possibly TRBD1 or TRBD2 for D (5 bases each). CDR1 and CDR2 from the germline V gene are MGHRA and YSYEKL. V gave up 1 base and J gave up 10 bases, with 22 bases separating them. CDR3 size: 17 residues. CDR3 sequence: CASSQVGKGTQMLELFF. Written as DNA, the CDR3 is TGCGCCAGCAGCCAAGTAGGTAAAGGGACCCAGATGCTGGAGCTGTTTTTT.

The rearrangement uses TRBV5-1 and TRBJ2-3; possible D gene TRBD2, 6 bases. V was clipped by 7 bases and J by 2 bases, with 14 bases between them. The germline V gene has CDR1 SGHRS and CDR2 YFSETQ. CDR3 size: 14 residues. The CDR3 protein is CASGAGLATDTQYF. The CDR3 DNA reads TGCGCCAGCGGGGCGGGGCTGGCCACAGATACGCAGTATTTT.

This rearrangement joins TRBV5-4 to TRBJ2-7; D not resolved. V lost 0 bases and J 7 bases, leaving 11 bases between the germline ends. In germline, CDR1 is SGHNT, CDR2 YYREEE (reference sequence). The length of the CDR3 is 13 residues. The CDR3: CASSLDWQGEQYF. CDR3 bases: TGTGCCAGCAGCTTGGATTGGCAAGGAGAGCAGTACTTC.